This is a list of T cell receptor beta chains from one sample in a study of T cell responses to AZD1222 COVID-19 vaccine. Sequencing used immunoSEQ multiplex PCR; TCRdb keeps in-frame clones, though not all of them. The sample carries around 270,000 clones, 90% to 95% recorded once. The sequencing here drew on peripheral blood, taken 28 days after the second AZD1222 dose. These TCRs come from an adult who received the AZD1222 COVID-19 vaccine. CDR3s include the opening cysteine and the closing phenylalanine or tryptophan. D genes are given only for firm matches.

D gene: NA; V gene: TRBV12-3/TRBV12-4; J gene: TRBJ2-7; CDR3 protein: CASSAQGVEQYF; CDR3 DNA: TGTGCCAGCAGTGCCCAGGGAGTGGAGCAGTACTTC
D gene: NA; V gene: TRBV28; J gene: TRBJ1-5; CDR3 protein: CASSLKGMIQPQHF; CDR3 DNA: TGTGCCAGCAGTTTAAAGGGAATGATTCAGCCCCAGCATTTT
D gene: TRBD1; V gene: TRBV7-8; J gene: TRBJ1-3; CDR3 protein: CASSRDRVPVNTIYF; CDR3 DNA: TGTGCCAGCAGCAGGGACAGGGTACCTGTAAACACCATATATTTT
D gene: NA; V gene: TRBV4-1; J gene: TRBJ1-2; CDR3 protein: CASSPGAGVYGYTF; CDR3 DNA: TGCGCCAGCAGCCCAGGGGCAGGGGTCTATGGCTACACCTTC
D gene: TRBD1; V gene: TRBV3-1/TRBV3-2; J gene: TRBJ2-6; CDR3 protein: CASSRQGGLSGANVLTF; CDR3 DNA: TGTGCCAGCAGCCGACAGGGGGGACTCTCTGGGGCCAACGTCCTGACTTTC
D gene: NA; V gene: TRBV5-5; J gene: TRBJ1-6; CDR3 protein: CASSLFESSYNSPLHF; CDR3 DNA: TGTGCCAGCAGCTTATTCGAGAGCTCCTATAATTCACCCCTCCACTTT
D gene: TRBD1; V gene: TRBV5-1; J gene: TRBJ1-1; CDR3 protein: CASSSNRGSSTEAFF; CDR3 DNA: TGCGCCAGCAGCTCGAACAGGGGTTCAAGTACTGAAGCTTTCTTT
D gene: NA; V gene: TRBV5-1; J gene: TRBJ2-5; CDR3 protein: CASSLAGTYQETQYF; CDR3 DNA: TGCGCCAGCAGCTTGGCGGGAACGTACCAAGAGACCCAGTACTTC
D gene: NA; V gene: TRBV6-5; J gene: TRBJ1-3; CDR3 protein: CASRPPGGSGNTIYF; CDR3 DNA: TGTGCCAGCAGACCCCCGGGGGGGTCTGGAAACACCATATATTTT
D gene: TRBD1; V gene: TRBV5-1; J gene: TRBJ1-3; CDR3 protein: CASSLGQGGGNTIYF; CDR3 DNA: TGCGCCAGCAGCTTAGGACAGGGTGGTGGAAACACCATATATTTT
D gene: NA; V gene: TRBV6-5; J gene: TRBJ1-3; CDR3 protein: CASSTGIISGNTIYF; CDR3 DNA: TGTGCCAGCAGTACAGGGATCATCTCCGGAAACACCATATATTTT
D gene: TRBD1; V gene: TRBV19; J gene: TRBJ1-2; CDR3 protein: CASSAAGTGVGYTF; CDR3 DNA: TGTGCCAGTAGTGCCGCCGGGACAGGGGTCGGCTACACCTTC
D gene: TRBD1; V gene: TRBV5-6; J gene: TRBJ1-2; CDR3 protein: CASSLEDRIYGYTF; CDR3 DNA: TGTGCCAGCAGCTTGGAGGACAGGATCTATGGCTACACCTTC
D gene: NA; V gene: TRBV28; J gene: TRBJ2-1; CDR3 protein: CASFSGTAYNEQFF; CDR3 DNA: TGTGCCAGCTTCTCCGGGACGGCCTACAATGAGCAGTTCTTC
D gene: NA; V gene: TRBV6-6; J gene: TRBJ2-7; CDR3 protein: CASSYGAASYEQYF; CDR3 DNA: TGTGCCAGCAGTTACGGGGCGGCATCCTACGAGCAGTACTTC
D gene: NA; V gene: TRBV6-5; J gene: TRBJ1-3; CDR3 protein: CASIPGPSSGNTIYF; CDR3 DNA: TGTGCCAGCATACCCGGACCCTCCTCTGGAAACACCATATATTTT
D gene: NA; V gene: TRBV2; J gene: TRBJ1-2; CDR3 protein: CATAGSNYGYTF; CDR3 DNA: TGTGCCACCGCGGGCAGTAACTATGGCTACACCTTC
D gene: NA; V gene: TRBV20-1; J gene: TRBJ1-5; CDR3 protein: CSASQLAVRSNQPQHF; CDR3 DNA: TGCAGTGCTAGTCAACTCGCAGTCCGGAGCAATCAGCCCCAGCATTTT
D gene: TRBD1; V gene: TRBV5-6; J gene: TRBJ2-1; CDR3 protein: CASSPGGEQFF; CDR3 DNA: TGTGCCAGCAGCCCAGGGGGTGAGCAGTTCTTC
D gene: TRBD2; V gene: TRBV5-1; J gene: TRBJ2-3; CDR3 protein: CASSPTGTSFTDTQYF; CDR3 DNA: TGCGCCAGCAGCCCTACCGGGACTAGCTTCACAGATACGCAGTATTTT
D gene: NA; V gene: TRBV3-1/TRBV3-2; J gene: TRBJ2-4; CDR3 protein: CASSLGGNIQYF; CDR3 DNA: TGTGCCAGCAGCCTCGGGGGAAACATTCAGTACTTC
D gene: NA; V gene: TRBV6-2/TRBV6-3; J gene: TRBJ1-2; CDR3 protein: CASSYSTEDGYTF; CDR3 DNA: TGTGCCAGCAGTTACTCGACTGAGGATGGCTACACCTTC
D gene: NA; V gene: TRBV4-1; J gene: TRBJ1-3; CDR3 protein: CASSPGWSSGNTIYF; CDR3 DNA: TGCGCCAGCAGCCCTGGATGGAGCTCTGGAAACACCATATATTTT
D gene: NA; V gene: TRBV5-6; J gene: TRBJ1-3; CDR3 protein: CASSDERGDSGNTIYF; CDR3 DNA: TGTGCCAGCAGCGACGAACGGGGGGACTCTGGAAACACCATATATTTT
D gene: NA; V gene: TRBV7-6; J gene: TRBJ2-7; CDR3 protein: CASSSRGGIDEQYF; CDR3 DNA: TGTGCCAGCAGCTCCAGGGGAGGGATCGACGAGCAGTACTTC
D gene: TRBD2; V gene: TRBV19; J gene: TRBJ2-3; CDR3 protein: CASSKRDTDTQYF; CDR3 DNA: TGTGCCAGTAGTAAGCGGGACACAGATACGCAGTATTTT
D gene: TRBD2; V gene: TRBV7-9; J gene: TRBJ2-7; CDR3 protein: CASSLASGASYEQYF; CDR3 DNA: TGTGCCAGCAGCTTGGCTAGCGGGGCCTCCTACGAGCAGTACTTC
D gene: TRBD1; V gene: TRBV20-1; J gene: TRBJ2-1; CDR3 protein: CSASPGTGAYNEQFF; CDR3 DNA: TGCAGTGCTAGTCCCGGGACAGGAGCTTACAATGAGCAGTTCTTC
D gene: NA; V gene: TRBV3-1/TRBV3-2; J gene: TRBJ1-1; CDR3 protein: CASSHPDEREAFF; CDR3 DNA: TGTGCCAGCAGCCATCCTGACGAACGAGAAGCTTTCTTT